A single T cell receptor (beta chain) is shown here with its context. As yet, its antigen is unknown. The record originates from a study of radiotherapy plus CTLA-4 blockade in lung cancer. Germline loops: CDR1 LGHNT, CDR2 FRNRAP. CDR3 length: 13 amino acids. Trimming took off 1 base at V and 0 bases at J, with 3 bases between the two ends. The method was immunoSEQ multiplex PCR; TCRdb's version includes in-frame clones alone and lacks a portion of them. The sample contains roughly 62,000 clones, approximately 75% of which appear only once. Chemo-refractory metastatic non-small-cell lung cancer patients received focal radiation with ipilimumab CTLA-4 blockade. General study findings and limits: In blood, TCR clones derived from the tumor expanded after radiotherapy plus ipilimumab.

The receptor's source is a human donor with non-small cell lung cancer who had a complete response to radiotherapy plus ipilimumab. Sequenced material: peripheral blood, taken from a patient treated with radiotherapy plus ipilimumab. The J gene is TRBJ1-2, the V gene TRBV12-5; D call uncertain. The CDR3 region has the DNA TGTGCTAGTGGTTTGGGTACTAACTATGGCTACACCTTC. This encodes CASGLGTNYGYTF.